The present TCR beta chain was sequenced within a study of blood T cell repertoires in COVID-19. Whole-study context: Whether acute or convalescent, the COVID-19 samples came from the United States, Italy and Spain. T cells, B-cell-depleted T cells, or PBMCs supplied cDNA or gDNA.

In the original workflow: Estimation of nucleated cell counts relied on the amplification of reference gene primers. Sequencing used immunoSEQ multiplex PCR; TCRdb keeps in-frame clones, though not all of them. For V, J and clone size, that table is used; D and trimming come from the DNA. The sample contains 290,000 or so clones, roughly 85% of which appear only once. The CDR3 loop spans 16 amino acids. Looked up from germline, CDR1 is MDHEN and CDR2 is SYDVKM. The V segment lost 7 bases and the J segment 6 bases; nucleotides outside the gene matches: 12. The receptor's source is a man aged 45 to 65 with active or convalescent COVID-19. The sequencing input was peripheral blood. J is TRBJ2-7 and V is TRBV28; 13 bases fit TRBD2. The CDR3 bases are TGTGCCAGCATTCAATCCGGACTAGCGGGAGAGGGCGAGCAGTACTTC. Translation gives CASIQSGLAGEGEQYF.